These 31 T cell receptor beta chains were sequenced from one sample in a study of spatial heterogeneity in lung cancer (dated by TCRdb to about 2019). Libraries were prepared through 5' RACE. The reads were generated on a NextSeq 500. TCRdb redid the processing of the public reads, applying fastp at Q25 and MiXCR, and retained in-frame beta chains. All rows with the same CDR3 protein become a single entry with the most common DNA and genes. The sample records about 50,000 distinct CDR3 sequences, around 7.6% of which are singletons. About 13% of the sample is in the top ten clones. Reading the label with the study, this specimen's time point is: sample taken at primary tumor resection. For TCR sequencing, whole RNA was extracted from tumor and nontumor lung tissue, or from cryopreserved PBMC samples, and no cell sorting was done. This specimen was PBMCs, taken at surgery. These receptors were obtained from a female donor with early-stage non-small cell lung cancer.

This clonotype was observed a few times. The chain links TRBV7-8 to TRBJ2-1; no clear D. CDR1 and CDR2 (germline): SGHVS, FQNEAQ. The CDR3 is 14 amino acids. The V gene lost 5 bases and the J gene lost 8 bases, with 16 bases spanning the gap. The chain's CDR3 is CASSTTLGAHEQFF. Here the CDR3 DNA reads TGTGCCAGCAGCACTACGTTAGGAGCGCATGAGCAGTTCTTC.

This rearrangement joins TRBV29-1 to TRBJ2-2; D might be TRBD2 (7 bases). Per the germline V gene, CDR1 is SQVTM and CDR2 is ANQGSEA. The CDR3 runs 15 residues. The ends were cut back, 4 bases at V and 1 base at J, with 13 bases in the middle. CDR3 sequence reads: CSVGLGGGNTGELFF. As DNA, the CDR3 is TGCAGCGTTGGTTTAGGGGGGGGGAACACCGGGGAGCTGTTTTTT.

V gene TRBV13 combines with J gene TRBJ2-3; 12 bases map to TRBD1. In germline, CDR1 is PRHDT, CDR2 FYEKMQ (reference sequence). The CDR3 contains 15 residues. Trimming at V came to 5 bases and at J to 10 bases, leaving 10 bases not matched to a gene. The CDR3 protein is CASSPPGQGALAQYF. DNA of the CDR3: TGTGCCAGCAGCCCACCGGGACAGGGGGCTTTAGCGCAGTATTTT.

This chain connects TRBV7-2 to TRBJ2-3, with TRBD2 matching 8 bases. CDR1 is SGHTA and CDR2 is FQGNSA in the germline V gene. The CDR3 runs 15 residues. V trimming: 5 bases; J trimming: 0 bases; junction bases outside the gene matches: 4. The CDR3, as DNA: TGTGCCAGCAGCCGCGGGGGGTGGAGCACAGATACGCAGTATTTT. Translated: CASSRGGWSTDTQYF.

This sequence joins TRBV6-6 and TRBJ1-4, with TRBD1 matching over 9 bases. The CDR3 contains 16 residues. CDR1 is MNHNY and CDR2 is SVGAGI in the germline V gene (reference sequence). Losses at the gene ends were 6 bases for V and 8 bases for J; bases not matched to a gene: 13. CDR3 sequence: CASSPGTGLFWEKLFF. The CDR3 DNA reads as TGTGCCAGCAGCCCTGGGACAGGGCTCTTTTGGGAAAAACTGTTTTTT.

The V call is TRBV29-1, the J call TRBJ2-5; TRBD2 aligns across 12 bases. V lost 4 bases and J lost 4; bases outside the gene matches: 7. CDR3 size: 15 residues. The germline CDR1 and CDR2 sequences are SQVTM and ANQGSEA. CDR3 protein: CSVGLAGDPGETQYF. As DNA, the CDR3 is TGCAGCGTTGGACTAGCGGGAGACCCGGGAGAGACCCAGTACTTC.

This clonotype was counted many times. The chain links TRBV18 to TRBJ1-2, with unresolved D. The V and J ends lost 2 bases and 8 bases respectively, with 9 bases between them. Per germline, CDR1 KGHSH and CDR2 LQKENI. The CDR3 totals 12 residues. CDR3 sequence reads: CASSPGKFGYTF. As DNA, the CDR3 is TGTGCCAGCTCACCAGGGAAGTTCGGCTACACCTTC.

The sample holds many counts of this clonotype. The chain couples TRBV7-9 to TRBJ1-2; D call uncertain. V lost 4 bases, J lost 6 bases, and 18 bases lay in between. Germline CDR1 is SEHNR and CDR2 is FQNEAQ (reference sequence). The CDR3 is made up of 15 amino acids. CDR3 amino acids: CASSSGLGLPHGYTF. Written as DNA, the CDR3 is TGTGCCAGCAGCTCCGGACTAGGCCTCCCACATGGCTACACCTTC. The whole variable domain, remainder taken from reference TRBV7-9 and TRBJ1-2, is DTGVSQNPRHKITKRGQNVTFRCDPISEHNRLYWYRQTLGQGPEFLTYFQNEAQLEKSRLLSDRFSAERPKGSFSTLEIQRTEQGDSAMYLCASSSGLGLPHGYTFGSGTRLTVV.

This clonotype occurred many times. The chain joins TRBV28 to TRBJ2-2; the match to TRBD1 covers 10 bases. Trimming cost V 3 bases and J 0 bases; bases outside gene matches: 7. The CDR3 is made up of 18 amino acids. Per the germline V gene, CDR1 is MDHEN and CDR2 is SYDVKM. For the CDR3, the DNA is TGTGCCAGCAGTTTCGGGACAGGGGACATCGCGAACACCGGGGAGCTGTTTTTT. Translation: CASSFGTGDIANTGELFF.

The CDR3 protein is CAWSSSGGYTF. The CDR3, as DNA: TGTGCCTGGAGTTCTTCCGGTGGCTACACCTTC. V gene TRBV30 combines with J gene TRBJ1-2, with no clear D. In germline, CDR1 is GTSNPN, CDR2 SVGIG (reference sequence). Trimming took 2 bases from V and 7 from J, leaving 8 bases between them. The CDR3 is made up of 11 amino acids. The whole variable domain, remainder taken from reference TRBV30 and TRBJ1-2, is SQTIHQWPATLVQPVGSPLSLECTVEGTSNPNLYWYRQAAGRGLQLLFYSVGIGQISSEVPQNLSASRPQDRQFILSSKKLLLSDSGFYLCAWSSSGGYTFGSGTRLTVV.

This clonotype was seen a handful of times. An end of the junction does not agree with germline; a read error may underlie this. The V call is TRBV13, the J call TRBJ2-7; D not resolved. In germline, CDR1 is PRHDT, CDR2 FYEKMQ (reference sequence). The CDR3 is 14 residues long. This chain's CDR3 is CANSLAPTNYEQYF. The CDR3 DNA reads TGTGCCAACAGCTTAGCCCCAACTAATTACGAGCAGTACTTC. The full variable domain, rest sourced from reference TRBV13 and TRBJ2-7, is AAGVIQSPRHLIKEKRETATLKCYPIPRHDTVYWYQQGPGQDPQFLISFYEKMQSDKGSIPDRFSAQQFSDYHSELNMSSLELGDSALYFCANSLAPTNYEQYFGPGTRLTVT.

The chain combines TRBV9 with TRBJ1-5; TRBD1 aligns across 8 bases. Trimming at V came to 4 bases and at J to 7 bases, leaving 4 bases not matched to a gene. Germline V gives CDR1 SGDLS, CDR2 YYNGEE. The CDR3 loop spans 13 amino acids. The CDR3 region is CASSPQGVQPQHF. For the CDR3, the DNA is TGTGCCAGCAGCCCACAGGGGGTGCAGCCCCAGCATTTT.

The rearrangement uses TRBV10-3 and TRBJ2-2, with TRBD1 matching 10 bases. V trimming: 6 bases; J trimming: 7 bases; junction bases outside the gene matches: 8. The V gene's germline CDR1 is ENHRY and CDR2 SYGVKD. The CDR3 spans 15 residues. The CDR3 DNA follows: TGTGCCATCAGCGCTGACAGGGGGCTTGGCGGGGAGCTGTTTTTT. This encodes CAISADRGLGGELFF.

This clonotype was observed at least ten times. The gene calls are TRBV7-9 and TRBJ1-4; unclear D gene. Looked up from germline, CDR1 is SEHNR and CDR2 is FQNEAQ (reference sequence). Trimming removed 5 bases from V and 2 bases from J, with 12 bases in between. The CDR3 length is 15 residues. CDR3 bases: TGTGCCAGCAGCACCGGCCAGACCACTAATGAAAAACTGTTTTTT. Protein sequence: CASSTGQTTNEKLFF.

The chain employs TRBV20-1 and TRBJ2-3; D possibly corresponds to TRBD2 (6 bases). This CDR3 spans 13 amino acids. The V gene's germline CDR1 is DFQATT and CDR2 SNEGSKA (reference sequence). Trimming removed 8 bases at V and 5 bases at J, with 17 bases between. The CDR3 nucleotides read TGCAGTTCAAAGCGGCGGGGAAAAGATACGCAGTATTTT. It yields the protein CSSKRRGKDTQYF.

V and J are TRBV7-9 and TRBJ1-1, with D uncertain. The V end was cut by 0 bases, the J end by 2 bases, with 10 bases between. Per germline, CDR1 SEHNR and CDR2 FQNEAQ (reference sequence). The CDR3 length is 15 residues. The CDR3 bases are TGTGCCAGCAGCTTAGCCGACACCTACAACACTGAAGCTTTCTTT. This translates into CASSLADTYNTEAFF.

This clonotype was counted many times. The chain links TRBV29-1 to TRBJ1-4; D remains unclear. There are 12 residues in the CDR3. Trimming removed 6 bases at V and 4 bases at J, with 9 bases between. From germline, CDR1 is SQVTM and CDR2 ANQGSEA. CDR3 sequence (DNA): TGCAGCGTCAGACCCAATAATGAAAAACTGTTTTTT. Translation: CSVRPNNEKLFF.

At least ten counts were recorded for this clonotype. The chain recombines TRBV30 with TRBJ2-1, with unresolved D. The germline V and J ends were trimmed by 0 bases and 3 bases, with 12 bases remaining between them. Germline V gene data show CDR1 as GTSNPN and CDR2 as SVGIG (reference sequence). The CDR3 extends over 15 amino acids. The CDR3 region is CAWSVPDPIYNEQFF. The CDR3, as DNA: TGTGCCTGGAGTGTCCCGGACCCTATCTACAATGAGCAGTTCTTC.

This clonotype was counted a few times. This chain joins TRBV19 and TRBJ1-5, with 7 bases lining up with TRBD1. With V trimmed by 7 bases and J by 1 base, 4 bases remained unmatched. This CDR3 comprises 14 residues. CDR1 and CDR2 from the germline V gene are LNHDA and SQIVND (reference sequence). The CDR3 loop is CASKTGASNQPQHF. The CDR3 DNA reads TGTGCCAGTAAAACAGGGGCCAGCAATCAGCCCCAGCATTTT.

A few counts support this clonotype. Mismatch with germline at one junction end may stem from a read error. This chain links TRBV7-7 with TRBJ2-3; 11 bases align to TRBD2. The germline V gene has CDR1 SSHAT and CDR2 FNYEAQ (reference sequence). This CDR3 contains 14 residues. DNA for the CDR3: TGTGCTAGCAGCTTAGGACTAGCGGGAGATACGCAGTATTTT. It specifies CASSLGLAGDTQYF.

This clonotype occurred many times. The chain recombines TRBV7-8 with TRBJ1-1, with 9 bases matching TRBD1. With 2 bases clipped from V and 1 base from J, the junction kept 8 bases outside the gene matches. This CDR3 has 17 amino acids. From germline, CDR1 is SGHVS and CDR2 FQNEAQ. The CDR3 region has the DNA TGTGCCAGCAGCTTATTAGGACAGGGGATTTGGAACACTGAAGCTTTCTTT. This codes for CASSLLGQGIWNTEAFF. Supplemented by reference TRBV7-8 and TRBJ1-1, the full variable domain reads GAGVSQSPRYKVAKRGQDVALRCDPISGHVSLFWYQQALGQGPEFLTYFQNEAQLDKSGLPSDRFFAERPEGSVSTLKIQRTQQEDSAVYLCASSLLGQGIWNTEAFFGQGTRLTVV.

With respect to this clonotype: A read error may be the cause here, since a much bigger clone is one base away. The chain employs TRBV29-1 and TRBJ2-2; 7 bases line up with TRBD1. Germline V gives CDR1 SQVTM, CDR2 ANQGSEA. The CDR3 totals 15 residues. V lost 8 bases, J lost 4 bases, and 13 bases stayed unmatched. In DNA, the CDR3 is TGCAGCATCAAAGCCACAGGGGCGGGCACCGGGGAGCTGTTTTTT. This translates into CSIKATGAGTGELFF.

CDR3 amino acids: CASSPSGGYYNEQFF. The CDR3 DNA is TGTGCCAGCTCACCTAGCGGGGGATATTACAATGAGCAGTTCTTC. The V gene is TRBV18, the J gene TRBJ2-1; 9 bases agree with TRBD2. CDR1 is KGHSH and CDR2 is LQKENI in the germline V gene. CDR3 length: 15 residues. Trimming cost V 3 bases and J 4 bases; bases outside gene matches: 4.

This clonotype was observed a handful of times. This chain links TRBV23-1 with TRBJ2-7; D is unresolved. TRBV23-1 is labeled an ORF, and its function is uncertain. Deletions cut 2 bases from V and 5 bases from J, with 7 bases between. The CDR3 sequence is 12 residues long. The DNA for the CDR3 is TGCGCCAGCAGTCAACCGAGCGACGAGCAGTACTTC. It codes for CASSQPSDEQYF.

Note on this clonotype: This could be a read error, since a much larger clone is one nucleotide away. The CDR3, as DNA: TGTGCCAGCTCACCACTATCGGGGCACGAAGAGACCCAGTACTTC. Protein sequence: CASSPLSGHEETQYF. This chain uses TRBV18 with TRBJ2-5; either TRBD1 or TRBD2 may fit D (5 bases each). From germline, CDR1 is KGHSH and CDR2 LQKENI. Between the trimmed V and J ends, which lost 1 base and 3 bases, there was a span of 12 bases. The CDR3 contains 15 residues. The full variable domain, completed using reference TRBV18 and TRBJ2-5, is NAGVMQNPRHLVRRRGQEARLRCSPMKGHSHVYWYRQLPEEGLKFMVYLQKENIIDESGMPKERFSAEFPKEGPSILRIQQVVRGDSAAYFCASSPLSGHEETQYFGPGTRLLVL.

This chain connects TRBV4-3 to TRBJ2-5, with D maybe TRBD1 (6 bases). Germline CDR1 reads LGHNA; CDR2 reads YSLEER. This CDR3 is built from 17 residues. The V end was cut by 0 bases, the J end by 1 base, with 15 bases between. DNA for the CDR3: TGCGCCAGCAGCCAAGAGCCGACAGGACAACTCCAAGAGACCCAGTACTTC. Encoded protein: CASSQEPTGQLQETQYF.

This clonotype was observed many times. The V call is TRBV5-1, the J call TRBJ2-2; D is ambiguous. The germline V gene has CDR1 SGHRS and CDR2 YFSETQ. Deletions cut 0 bases from V and 3 bases from J, with 6 bases between. The CDR3 has 14 residues. The CDR3 loop reads CASSLGGDTGELFF. CDR3 DNA: TGCGCCAGCAGCTTGGGGGGTGACACCGGGGAGCTGTTTTTT.

This clonotype was detected ten times or more. The gene calls are TRBV4-3 and TRBJ2-3, with 9 positions matching TRBD2. CDR1 is LGHNA, CDR2 YSLEER, per germline. This CDR3 contains 15 residues. The ends lost 0 bases at V and 5 bases at J; junction bases unmatched: 3. In DNA, the CDR3 is TGCGCCAGCAGCCAAGATCTGACTAGCGGAGATACGCAGTATTTT. This codes for CASSQDLTSGDTQYF.

This chain uses TRBV4-3 with TRBJ2-7; 7 bases fit TRBD2. The CDR3 loop spans 16 amino acids. The ends lost 0 bases at V and 1 base at J; junction bases unmatched: 6. In germline, CDR1 is LGHNA, CDR2 YSLEER. CDR3 sequence (DNA): TGCGCCAGCAGCCAAGATCGGGGGGTGCCGTCCTACGAGCAGTACTTC. Amino acid sequence: CASSQDRGVPSYEQYF.

This clonotype was seen more than once but under ten times. V gene TRBV20-1 combines with J gene TRBJ2-5, with 8 bases fitting TRBD2. This CDR3 has 17 residues. J gave up 5 bases and V 3 bases, and 17 bases lay outside the gene matches. Germline V gene sequence: CDR1 DFQATT, CDR2 SNEGSKA (reference sequence). Here the CDR3 DNA reads TGCAGTGCTAGGTCACGCGACGGGGGGGCCTGGTTGGAGACCCAGTACTTC. Translation gives CSARSRDGGAWLETQYF.

The chain employs TRBV13 and TRBJ1-1; D is uncertain. V was shortened by 0 bases and J by 1 base, with 9 bases between the two germline ends. The CDR3 loop spans 15 amino acids. The germline V gene has CDR1 PRHDT and CDR2 FYEKMQ (reference sequence). CDR3 protein: CASSLGLGGNTEAFF. DNA for the CDR3: TGTGCCAGCAGCTTAGGCCTCGGCGGGAACACTGAAGCTTTCTTT. Complete variable domain (other parts from reference TRBV13 and TRBJ1-1): AAGVIQSPRHLIKEKRETATLKCYPIPRHDTVYWYQQGPGQDPQFLISFYEKMQSDKGSIPDRFSAQQFSDYHSELNMSSLELGDSALYFCASSLGLGGNTEAFFGQGTRLTVV.